This T cell receptor (beta chain) was recorded in a study of cytomegalovirus exposure and HLA in healthy donors. The CDR3 runs to 12 residues. The germline gives CDR1 WNHNN, CDR2 SYGVQD (reference sequence). Trimming shortened V by 7 bases and J by 7 bases, and 8 bases separated the two germline ends. Use of 60 Vbeta and 13 Jbeta primers characterized the PCR. Sequencing used immunoSEQ multiplex PCR; TCRdb keeps in-frame clones, though not all of them. The sample carries some 120,000 clones, roughly 74% recorded once. Findings and caveats of the study: TCR beta chains associated with HLA were, in a later analysis, more clonally expanded than equally common others. In a later analysis, an Asian-associated ancestry cluster reportedly showed fewer N-insertions than the roughly 730-donor mean.

On this clone itself: Its antigen is not identified.

This chain uses TRBV10-1 with TRBJ1-6; D unclear. The sequence was obtained from a woman in her forties or fifties in good health and CMV-seropositive. Sequencing used PBMCs. CDR3 protein: CASIYPNSPLHF. DNA of the CDR3: TGCGCCAGCATCTACCCGAATTCACCCCTCCACTTT.